Shown below are 10 T cell receptor beta chains from a single sample sequenced in a study of blood T cell repertoires in COVID-19. Produced via immunoSEQ multiplex PCR; TCRdb's table is partial and in-frame only. The sample has 65,000 to 70,000 clones; approximately 94% are singletons. The sequenced sample was peripheral blood. These receptors were taken from an older man with active COVID-19.

The chain employs TRBV7-2 and TRBJ2-1, with 12 bases fitting TRBD2. V gave up 1 base and J gave up 12 bases; unmatched junction bases: 4. This CDR3 is built from 14 residues. Looked up from germline, CDR1 is SGHTA and CDR2 is FQGNSA. Here the CDR3 reads CASSLGLAGGVQFF. In nucleotides, the CDR3 is TGTGCCAGCAGCTTAGGCCTAGCGGGGGGGGTGCAGTTCTTC.

The V call is TRBV4-1, the J call TRBJ2-5; TRBD2 matches at 15 bases. This CDR3 has 21 amino acids. Germline assignment: CDR1 MGHRA and CDR2 YSYEKL. J gave up 2 bases and V 0 bases, and 13 bases lay outside the gene matches. The CDR3 DNA reads TGCGCCAGCAGCCAAGATTCCTTAGGGACTAGCGGGGGGCCGGGGCAAGAGACCCAGTACTTC. It yields the protein CASSQDSLGTSGGPGQETQYF.

The table lists this clone with a count of one. This same CDR3 is encoded by further DNA sequences in the sample. The chain joins TRBV7-2 to TRBJ1-1; D uncertain. V lost 5 bases, J lost 1 base, and 8 bases lay in between. Germline values: CDR1 SGHTA, CDR2 FQGNSA. The CDR3 totals 13 residues. The CDR3 sequence is CASSPYKNTEAFF. CDR3 sequence (DNA): TGTGCCAGCAGCCCATACAAGAACACTGAAGCTTTCTTT.

The V and J genes are TRBV10-3 and TRBJ2-7, with 7 bases that match TRBD1. This CDR3 has 12 residues. Germline V gene sequence: CDR1 ENHRY, CDR2 SYGVKD. J was trimmed by 2 bases and V by 6 bases; bases with no gene match: 1. CDR3 in DNA: TGTGCCATCAGCGGGACAGCCTACGAGCAGTACTTC. Residues: CAISGTAYEQYF.

The chain employs TRBV6-6 and TRBJ2-5; TRBD2 might be the D (6 bases). The V end was cut by 4 bases, the J end by 4 bases, with 10 bases between. The CDR3 spans 13 residues. The germline V gene has CDR1 MNHNY and CDR2 SVGAGI (reference sequence). CDR3 protein: CASSWRGPETQYF. Written as DNA, the CDR3 is TGTGCCAGCAGTTGGAGGGGTCCAGAGACCCAGTACTTC.

The chain couples TRBV3-1 (or the pseudogene TRBV3-2) to TRBJ2-3; unclear D gene. The germline gives CDR1 LGHDT, CDR2 YNNKEL (reference sequence). The CDR3 sequence is 13 residues long. With 2 bases removed from V and 4 bases from J, the gap between germline ends came to 7 bases. Written as DNA, the CDR3 is TGTGCCAGCAGCCAATTACCGGCAGATACGCAGTATTTT. Translation gives CASSQLPADTQYF.

This rearrangement joins TRBV28 to TRBJ1-6; 9 bases are shared with TRBD1. The ends lost 10 bases at V and 7 bases at J; junction bases unmatched: 14. Germline CDR1 is MDHEN and CDR2 is SYDVKM. The CDR3 runs 16 residues. In DNA, the CDR3 is TGTGCCACCACGAACCTTAGGGACAGGGTGAATTCACCCCTCCACTTT. This gives the protein CATTNLRDRVNSPLHF.

This clone was seen only once. The CDR3 DNA reads TGTGCCAGCGGTCTGGGGGGGACGGGACGGAGAGAGACCCAGTACTTC. Its protein is CASGLGGTGRRETQYF. This sequence joins TRBV5-4 and TRBJ2-5; 7 bases align to TRBD2. Germline values: CDR1 SGHNT, CDR2 YYREEE (reference sequence). With 7 bases clipped from V and 4 bases from J, the junction kept 16 bases outside the gene matches. The CDR3 covers 16 residues.

This CDR3 reads CASSLAAGELFF. The CDR3 bases are TGTGCCAGCAGCTTAGCGGCTGGGGAGCTGTTTTTT. The V call is TRBV7-9, the J call TRBJ2-2; unclear D gene. Trimming removed 0 bases from V and 8 bases from J, with 4 bases in between. Germline V gene data show CDR1 as SEHNR and CDR2 as FQNEAQ (reference sequence). The CDR3 runs to 12 residues. Complete variable domain (other parts from reference TRBV7-9 and TRBJ2-2): DTGVSQNPRHKITKRGQNVTFRCDPISEHNRLYWYRQTLGQGPEFLTYFQNEAQLEKSRLLSDRFSAERPKGSFSTLEIQRTEQGDSAMYLCASSLAAGELFFGEGSRLTVL.

CDR3 residues: CASSYSVRRNIQYF. CDR3 DNA: TGTGCCAGCAGTTACTCGGTTAGGAGGAACATTCAGTACTTC. The chain employs TRBV6-2 or TRBV6-3 and TRBJ2-4, with a possible D match to TRBD2 (5 bases). The length of the CDR3 is 14 residues. Germline V gives CDR1 MNHEY, CDR2 SVGEGT. The V end lost 0 bases, the J end lost 7 bases, and 10 bases lay between the germline ends.